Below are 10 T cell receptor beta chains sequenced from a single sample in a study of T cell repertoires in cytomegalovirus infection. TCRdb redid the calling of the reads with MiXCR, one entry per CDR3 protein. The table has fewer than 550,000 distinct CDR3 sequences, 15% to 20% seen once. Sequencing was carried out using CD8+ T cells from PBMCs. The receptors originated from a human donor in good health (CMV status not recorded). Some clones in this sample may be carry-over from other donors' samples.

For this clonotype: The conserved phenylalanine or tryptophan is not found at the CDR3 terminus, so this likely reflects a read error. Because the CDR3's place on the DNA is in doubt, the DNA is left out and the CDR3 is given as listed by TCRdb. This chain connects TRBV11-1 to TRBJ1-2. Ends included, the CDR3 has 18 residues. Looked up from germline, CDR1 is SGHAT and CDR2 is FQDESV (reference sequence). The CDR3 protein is CASSPTTLRDGEDYGYTL.

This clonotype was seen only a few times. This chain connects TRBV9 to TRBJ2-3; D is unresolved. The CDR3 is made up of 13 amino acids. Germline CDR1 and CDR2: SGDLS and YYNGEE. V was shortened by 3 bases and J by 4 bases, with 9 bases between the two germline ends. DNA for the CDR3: TGTGCCAGCAGCGCCCGACAAGCAGATACGCAGTATTTT. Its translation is CASSARQADTQYF. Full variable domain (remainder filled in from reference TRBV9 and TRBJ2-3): DSGVTQTPKHLITATGQRVTLRCSPRSGDLSVYWYQQSLDQGLQFLIQYYNGEERAKGNILERFSAQQFPDLHSELNLSSLELGDSALYFCASSARQADTQYFGPGTRLTVL.

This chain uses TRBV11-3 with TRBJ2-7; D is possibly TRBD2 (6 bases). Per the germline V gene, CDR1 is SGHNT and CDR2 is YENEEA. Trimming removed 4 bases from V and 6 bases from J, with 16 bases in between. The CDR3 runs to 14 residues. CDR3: CASSSIPGESEQYF. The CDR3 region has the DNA TGTGCCAGCAGCTCGATCCCGGGGGAGAGCGAGCAGTACTTC.

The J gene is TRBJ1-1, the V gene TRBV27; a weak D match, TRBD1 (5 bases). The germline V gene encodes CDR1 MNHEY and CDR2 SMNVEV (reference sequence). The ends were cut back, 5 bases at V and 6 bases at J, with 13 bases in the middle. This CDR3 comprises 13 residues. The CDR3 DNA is TGTGCCAGCAGTCCTTGGGACTTAGCTGAAGCTTTCTTT. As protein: CASSPWDLAEAFF.

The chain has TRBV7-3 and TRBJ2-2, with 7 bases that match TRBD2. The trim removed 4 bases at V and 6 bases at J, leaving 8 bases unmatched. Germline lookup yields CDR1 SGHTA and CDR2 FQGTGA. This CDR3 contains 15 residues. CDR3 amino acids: CASSSGRGEAGELFF. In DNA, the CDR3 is TGTGCCAGCAGCTCCGGACGGGGGGAGGCCGGGGAGCTGTTTTTT.

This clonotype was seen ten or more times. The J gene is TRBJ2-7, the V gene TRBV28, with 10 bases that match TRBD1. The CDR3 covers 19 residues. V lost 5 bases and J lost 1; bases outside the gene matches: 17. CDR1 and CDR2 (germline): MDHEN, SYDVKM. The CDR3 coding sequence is TGTGCCAGCAGTGGAGCCCCGGGACAGGGGCTGAGATGGTCCTACGAGCAGTACTTC. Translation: CASSGAPGQGLRWSYEQYF. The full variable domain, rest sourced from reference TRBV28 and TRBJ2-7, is DVKVTQSSRYLVKRTGEKVFLECVQDMDHENMFWYRQDPGLGLRLIYFSYDVKMKEKGDIPEGYSVSREKKERFSLILESASTNQTSMYLCASSGAPGQGLRWSYEQYFGPGTRLTVT.

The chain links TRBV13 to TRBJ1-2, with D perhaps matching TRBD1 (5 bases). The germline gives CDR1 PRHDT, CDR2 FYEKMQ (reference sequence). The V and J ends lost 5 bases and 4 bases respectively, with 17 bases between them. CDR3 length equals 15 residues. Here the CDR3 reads CASSPGHSLLYGYTF. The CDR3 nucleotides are TGTGCCAGCAGCCCGGGGCACAGCCTCCTCTATGGCTACACCTTC.

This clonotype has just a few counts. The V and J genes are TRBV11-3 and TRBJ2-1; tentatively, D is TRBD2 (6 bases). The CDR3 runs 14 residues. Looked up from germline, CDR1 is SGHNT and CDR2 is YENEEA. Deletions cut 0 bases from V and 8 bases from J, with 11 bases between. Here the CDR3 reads CASSLETGEDEQFF. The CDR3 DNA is TGTGCCAGCAGCTTAGAAACGGGAGAGGATGAGCAGTTCTTC.

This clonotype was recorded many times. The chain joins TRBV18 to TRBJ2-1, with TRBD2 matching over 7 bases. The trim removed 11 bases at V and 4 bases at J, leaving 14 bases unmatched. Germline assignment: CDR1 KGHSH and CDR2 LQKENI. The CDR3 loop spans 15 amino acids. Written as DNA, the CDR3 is TGTGCCTCGATTGGGCCCGGGGGGTCGTACAATGAGCAGTTCTTC. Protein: CASIGPGGSYNEQFF.

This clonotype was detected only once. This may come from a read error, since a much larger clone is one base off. The CDR3 coding sequence is TGCGCCAGCAGCCAAGATCGCGGGACTAGCGGGGAGGGCTGGGGTGAGCAGTTCTTC. Its translation: CASSQDRGTSGEGWGEQFF. This chain links TRBV4-1 with TRBJ2-1; 13 bases are a match to TRBD2. The length of the CDR3 is 19 residues. Germline lookup yields CDR1 MGHRA and CDR2 YSYEKL. The V segment lost 0 bases and the J segment 9 bases; nucleotides outside the gene matches: 14.